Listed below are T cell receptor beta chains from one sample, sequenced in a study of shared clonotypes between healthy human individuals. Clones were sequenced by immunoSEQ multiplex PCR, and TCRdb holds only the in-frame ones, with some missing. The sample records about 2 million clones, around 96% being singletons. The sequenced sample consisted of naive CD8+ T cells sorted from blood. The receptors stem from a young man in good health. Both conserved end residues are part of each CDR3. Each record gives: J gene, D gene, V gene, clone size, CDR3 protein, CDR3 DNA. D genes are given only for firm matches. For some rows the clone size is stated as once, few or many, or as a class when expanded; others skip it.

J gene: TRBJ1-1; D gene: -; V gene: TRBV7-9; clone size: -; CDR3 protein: CASSRMTEADEAFF; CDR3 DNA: TGTGCCAGCAGCCGGATGACAGAAGCAGATGAAGCTTTCTTT
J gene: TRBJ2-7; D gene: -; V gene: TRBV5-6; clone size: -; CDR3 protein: CASSGIGYEQYF; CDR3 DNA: TGTGCCAGCAGCGGGATAGGTTACGAGCAGTACTTC
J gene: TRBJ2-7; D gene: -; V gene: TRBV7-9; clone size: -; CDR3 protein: CASSPMTGPTYEQYF; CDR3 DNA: TGTGCCAGCAGCCCCATGACAGGTCCAACCTACGAGCAGTACTTC
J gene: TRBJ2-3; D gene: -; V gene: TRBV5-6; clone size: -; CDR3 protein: CASTFLTRQTDTQYF; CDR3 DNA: TGTGCCAGTACTTTTTTGACGAGACAGACAGATACGCAGTATTTT
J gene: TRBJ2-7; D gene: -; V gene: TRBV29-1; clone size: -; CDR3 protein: CSGTGLKGEQYF; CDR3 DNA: TGCAGCGGTACTGGGCTTAAGGGCGAGCAGTACTTC
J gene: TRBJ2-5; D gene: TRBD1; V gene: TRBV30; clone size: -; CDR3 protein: CAWSQGALQETQYF; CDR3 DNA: TGTGCCTGGAGCCAGGGGGCGTTACAAGAGACCCAGTACTTC
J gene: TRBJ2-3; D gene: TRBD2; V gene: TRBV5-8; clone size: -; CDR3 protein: CASSPGTSGVTDTQYF; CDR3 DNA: TGTGCCAGCAGCCCTGGGACTAGCGGGGTCACAGATACGCAGTATTTT
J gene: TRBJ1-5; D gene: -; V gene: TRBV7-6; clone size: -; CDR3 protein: CASSPYEGSVGNQPQHF; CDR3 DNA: TGTGCCAGCAGCCCATATGAGGGGTCTGTTGGCAATCAGCCCCAGCATTTT
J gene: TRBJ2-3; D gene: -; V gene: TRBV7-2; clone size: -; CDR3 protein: CASSATGTWTDTQYF; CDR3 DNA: TGTGCCAGCAGTGCAACCGGGACCTGGACAGATACGCAGTATTTT
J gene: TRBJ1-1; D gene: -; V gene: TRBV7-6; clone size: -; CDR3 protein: CASSLAQGNTEAFF; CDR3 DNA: TGTGCCAGCAGCTTAGCACAGGGAAACACTGAAGCTTTCTTT
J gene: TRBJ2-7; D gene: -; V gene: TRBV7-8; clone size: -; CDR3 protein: CASTEVEDYEQYF; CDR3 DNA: TGTGCCAGCACGGAGGTAGAGGACTACGAGCAGTACTTC
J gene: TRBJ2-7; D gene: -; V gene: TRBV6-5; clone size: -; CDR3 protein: CASSYSGTRVEQYF; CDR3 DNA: TGTGCCAGCAGTTACTCCGGGACCCGGGTCGAGCAGTACTTC
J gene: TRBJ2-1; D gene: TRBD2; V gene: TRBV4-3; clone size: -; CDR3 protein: CASSQELAGGSSYNEQFF; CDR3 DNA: TGCGCCAGCAGCCAAGAACTAGCGGGAGGGAGCTCCTACAATGAGCAGTTCTTC
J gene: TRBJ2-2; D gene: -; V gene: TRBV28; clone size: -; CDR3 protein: CASDSGGELFF; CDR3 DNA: TGTGCCAGCGACAGTGGCGGGGAGCTGTTTTTT
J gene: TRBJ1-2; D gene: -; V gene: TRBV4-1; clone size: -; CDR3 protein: CASSQDGPYGYTF; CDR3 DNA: TGCGCCAGCAGCCAAGATGGCCCATATGGCTACACCTTC
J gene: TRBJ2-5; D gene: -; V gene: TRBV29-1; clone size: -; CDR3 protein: CSVMAGPTETQYF; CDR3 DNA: TGCAGCGTAATGGCAGGGCCTACGGAGACCCAGTACTTC
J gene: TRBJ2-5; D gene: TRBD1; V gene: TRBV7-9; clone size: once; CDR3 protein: CASSLGTAQETQYF; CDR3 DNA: TGTGCCAGCAGCCTGGGGACAGCTCAAGAGACCCAGTACTTC
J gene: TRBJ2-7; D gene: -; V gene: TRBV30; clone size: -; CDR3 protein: CAWLGGYEQYF; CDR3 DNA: TGTGCCTGGCTAGGGGGTTACGAGCAGTACTTC
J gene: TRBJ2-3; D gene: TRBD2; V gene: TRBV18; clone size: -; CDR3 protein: CASSPSGVSTDTQYF; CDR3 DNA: TGTGCCAGCTCACCAAGCGGGGTTAGCACAGATACGCAGTATTTT
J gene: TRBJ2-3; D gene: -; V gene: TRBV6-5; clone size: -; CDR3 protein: CASSYWGGASTDTQYF; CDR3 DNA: TGTGCCAGCAGTTACTGGGGAGGCGCTAGCACAGATACGCAGTATTTT
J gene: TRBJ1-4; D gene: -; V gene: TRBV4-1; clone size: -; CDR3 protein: CASSLDRGNEKLFF; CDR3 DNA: TGCGCCAGCAGCCTGGACCGAGGTAATGAAAAACTGTTTTTT
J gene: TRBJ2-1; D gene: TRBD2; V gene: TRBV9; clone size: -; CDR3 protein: CASSVGASGGVNEQFF; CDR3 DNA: TGTGCCAGCAGCGTAGGCGCTAGCGGGGGGGTCAATGAGCAGTTCTTC
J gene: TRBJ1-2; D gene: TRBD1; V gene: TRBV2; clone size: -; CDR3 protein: CATSRDRDGDYGYTF; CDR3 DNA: TGTGCCACGTCCCGGGACAGGGACGGCGACTATGGCTACACCTTC
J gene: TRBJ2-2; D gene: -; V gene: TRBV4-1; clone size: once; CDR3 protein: CASSQVSGAGELFF; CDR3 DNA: TGCGCCAGCAGCCAAGTTTCGGGCGCCGGGGAGCTGTTTTTT
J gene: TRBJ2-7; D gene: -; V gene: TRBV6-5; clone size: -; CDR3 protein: CASSYSSIAYEQYF; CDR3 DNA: TGTGCCAGCAGTTACAGCAGTATCGCCTACGAGCAGTACTTC
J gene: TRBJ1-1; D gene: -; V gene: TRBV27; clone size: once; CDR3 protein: CASSPLLPRGADTEAFF; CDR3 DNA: TGTGCCAGCAGTCCGTTACTCCCCCGGGGCGCGGACACTGAAGCTTTCTTT
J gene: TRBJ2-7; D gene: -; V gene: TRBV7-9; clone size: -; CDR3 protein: CASSPWDSYEQYF; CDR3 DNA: TGTGCCAGCAGCCCGTGGGACTCCTACGAGCAGTACTTC
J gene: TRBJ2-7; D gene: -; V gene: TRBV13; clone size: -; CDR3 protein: CASSLGQGYEQYF; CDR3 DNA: TGTGCCAGCAGCTTAGGACAGGGCTACGAGCAGTACTTC
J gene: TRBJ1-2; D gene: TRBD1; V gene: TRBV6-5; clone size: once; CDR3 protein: CASSPDRGGYYGYTF; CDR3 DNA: TGTGCCAGCAGTCCGGACAGGGGAGGTTACTATGGCTACACCTTC
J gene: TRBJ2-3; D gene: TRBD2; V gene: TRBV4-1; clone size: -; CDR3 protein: CASSPRTSGVTDTQYF; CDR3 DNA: TGCGCCAGCAGCCCTCGGACTAGCGGGGTCACAGATACGCAGTATTTT
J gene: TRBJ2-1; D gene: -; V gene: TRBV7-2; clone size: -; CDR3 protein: CASSLVAAEPYNEQFF; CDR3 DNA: TGTGCCAGCAGCTTAGTGGCGGCGGAGCCTTACAATGAGCAGTTCTTC
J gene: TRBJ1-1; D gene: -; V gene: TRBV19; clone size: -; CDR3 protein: CASSIDRETEAFF; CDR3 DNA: TGTGCCAGTAGTATAGATAGGGAAACTGAAGCTTTCTTT
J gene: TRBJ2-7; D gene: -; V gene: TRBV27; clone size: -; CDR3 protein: CASSLGVDYEQYF; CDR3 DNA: TGTGCCAGCAGTTTAGGGGTAGACTACGAGCAGTACTTC
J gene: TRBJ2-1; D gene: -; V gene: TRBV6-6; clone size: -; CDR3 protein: CASRESSNEQFF; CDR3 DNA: TGTGCCAGCAGGGAATCCTCCAATGAGCAGTTCTTC
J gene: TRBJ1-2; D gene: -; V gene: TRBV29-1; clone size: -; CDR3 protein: CMAQGNNYGYTF; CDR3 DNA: TGCATGGCTCAGGGAAATAACTATGGCTACACCTTC
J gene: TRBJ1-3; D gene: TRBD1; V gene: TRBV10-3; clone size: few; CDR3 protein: CAISGPTGTGTDISGNTIYF; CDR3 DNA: TGTGCCATCAGTGGCCCCACCGGGACAGGGACGGATATCTCTGGAAACACCATATATTTT
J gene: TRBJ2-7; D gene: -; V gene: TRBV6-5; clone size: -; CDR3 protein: CASLSGSSYEQYF; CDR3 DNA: TGTGCCAGCCTTAGCGGAAGCTCCTACGAGCAGTACTTC
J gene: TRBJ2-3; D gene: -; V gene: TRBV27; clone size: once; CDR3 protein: CASSLRRVLEATDTQYF; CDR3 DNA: TGTGCCAGCAGTTTACGCAGGGTACTCGAGGCCACAGATACGCAGTATTTT
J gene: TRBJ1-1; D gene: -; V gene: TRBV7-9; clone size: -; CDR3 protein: CASSLGRQAHTEAFF; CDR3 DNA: TGTGCCAGCAGCTTAGGTCGTCAGGCACACACTGAAGCTTTCTTT
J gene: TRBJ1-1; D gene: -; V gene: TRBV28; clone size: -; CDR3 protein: CASSSTGNTEAFF; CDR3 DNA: TGTGCCAGCAGTTCGACAGGGAACACTGAAGCTTTCTTT
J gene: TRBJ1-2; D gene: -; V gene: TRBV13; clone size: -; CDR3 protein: CASSLEFTGGNYGYTF; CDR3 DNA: TGTGCCAGCAGCTTAGAGTTCACGGGCGGTAACTATGGCTACACCTTC
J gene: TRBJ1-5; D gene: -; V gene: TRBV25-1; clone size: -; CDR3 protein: CASSEFGANQPQHF; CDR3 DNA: TGTGCCAGCAGTGAATTTGGGGCCAATCAGCCCCAGCATTTT
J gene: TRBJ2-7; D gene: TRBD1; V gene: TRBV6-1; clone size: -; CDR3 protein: CASMGYGTGGYEQYF; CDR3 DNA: TGTGCCAGCATGGGATACGGGACAGGGGGCTACGAGCAGTACTTC
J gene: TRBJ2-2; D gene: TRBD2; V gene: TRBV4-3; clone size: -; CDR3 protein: CASSQDGGTGELFF; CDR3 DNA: TGCGCCAGCAGCCAAGACGGGGGGACCGGGGAGCTGTTTTTT
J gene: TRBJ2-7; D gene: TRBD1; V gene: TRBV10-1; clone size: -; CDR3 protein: CASSADRDHEQYF; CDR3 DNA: TGCGCCAGCAGTGCGGACAGGGACCACGAGCAGTACTTC
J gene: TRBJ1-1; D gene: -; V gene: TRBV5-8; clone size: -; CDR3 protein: CASSSDVEAFF; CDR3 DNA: TGTGCCAGCAGTTCCGACGTTGAAGCTTTCTTT
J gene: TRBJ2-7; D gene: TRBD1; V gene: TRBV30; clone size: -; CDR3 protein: CAWSTGTGPMDEQYF; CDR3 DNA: TGTGCCTGGAGTACGGGGACAGGGCCTATGGACGAGCAGTACTTC
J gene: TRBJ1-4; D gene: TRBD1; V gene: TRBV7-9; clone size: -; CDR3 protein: CASSPGPYGTGNEKLFF; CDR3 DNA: TGTGCCAGCAGCCCTGGCCCCTACGGGACAGGTAATGAAAAACTGTTTTTT
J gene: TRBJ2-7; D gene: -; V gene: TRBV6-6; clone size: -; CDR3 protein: CASSHEYEQYF; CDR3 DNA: TGTGCCAGCAGTCACGAGTACGAGCAGTACTTC
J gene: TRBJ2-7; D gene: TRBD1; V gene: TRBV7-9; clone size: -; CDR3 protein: CASSLLTGGSYEQYF; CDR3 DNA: TGTGCCAGCAGCTTATTGACAGGGGGCTCCTACGAGCAGTACTTC
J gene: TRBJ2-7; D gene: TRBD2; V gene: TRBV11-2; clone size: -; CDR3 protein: CASSTVRGGPEQYF; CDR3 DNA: TGTGCCAGCAGCACAGTGCGGGGGGGCCCTGAGCAGTACTTC
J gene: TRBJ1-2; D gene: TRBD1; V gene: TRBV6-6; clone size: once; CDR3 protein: CASSHYGTEYGYTF; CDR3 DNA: TGTGCCAGCAGTCACTACGGGACAGAGTATGGCTACACCTTC
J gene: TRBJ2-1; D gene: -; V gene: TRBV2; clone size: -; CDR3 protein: CASSEQYNEQFF; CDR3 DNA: TGTGCCAGCAGTGAACAGTACAATGAGCAGTTCTTC
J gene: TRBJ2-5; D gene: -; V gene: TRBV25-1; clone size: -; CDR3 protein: CASSDGGLETQYF; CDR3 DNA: TGTGCCAGCAGTGACGGAGGTTTAGAGACCCAGTACTTC
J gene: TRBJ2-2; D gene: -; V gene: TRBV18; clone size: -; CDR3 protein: CASSPPEYGFTTIPYTGELFF; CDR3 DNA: TGTGCCAGCTCACCACCGGAATACGGCTTTACGACAATTCCTTACACCGGGGAGCTGTTTTTT